This entry describes one T cell receptor beta chain. Its antigen is not yet known. No base quality values were provided; no much bigger clone lies one nucleotide off. The time point tag for this specimen amounts to: about 28 days (+/-7) after the second vaccine dose. AZD1222 recipients given second doses at about 4 weeks or at about 12 weeks were pooled, since spike-specific TCR depth and breadth were not found to differ between the two schedules. Vaccinee samples were obtained from the UK trials COV001 and COV002, which included a single-blind randomized controlled phase 2/3 trial of AZD1222 (ChAdOx1 nCoV-19) in healthy adults. Trial participant PBMC samples were collected at day 0 and day 28 after the second dose for TCRbeta chain sequencing. This sample was included in a study of T cell responses to AZD1222 COVID-19 vaccine (dated by TCRdb to the early 2020s). Some background on the complete study: TCR sequencing covered about 230 trial participants: nearly 210 given two doses of AZD1222 and 26 given two doses of MenACWY control vaccine. Trial participants were enrolled into age subgroups of 18-55, 56-69 and 70-plus years, which contained approximately 150, 30 and 60 TCR-sequenced participants, respectively. Overall results and qualifications from the work: The 56-69-year group was small, and its depth increase did not reach significance, likely because of low power. Participants were mostly white British and included more females than males, and it was suggested by the authors that clonal diversity may have been underestimated. Reportedly, almost half of the unique spike-specific TCRs recognized epitopes lying outside the regions that are mutated in the B.1.351 and B.1.1.7 variants. A significant rise in spike-specific TCR breadth and depth was observed after two AZD1222 doses relative to day 0 and relative to MenACWY recipients. Because no day 14 peak-response samples were available, the repertoires could be characterized only after the peak T cell response. Conclusions about previously exposed vaccinees are limited, since just six or seven AZD1222 recipients were seropositive for SARS-CoV-2 at baseline. CD4 TCRs associated with the vaccine covered the entire spike protein, and the dominant responses were in regions 160-218 and 743-854.

The CDR3 regions of human TCRbeta chains were analyzed by immunosequencing. The source study handled its data this way. Repertoire TCRs were matched against a reference library of SARS-CoV-2-specific TCRs generated with the MIRA antigen-specificity platform. Breadth was defined as the fraction of unique TCRs that were SARS-CoV-2-associated. Depth was defined as the fraction of total T cells that were SARS-CoV-2-associated. Using the MIRA data, each spike-specific TCR was assigned both to the spike region to which the TCR was reactive and to a CD4 or CD8 class. Log10-transformed breadth and depth values were compared by one-way ANOVA with Sidak's multiple comparisons tests. In its TCRdb copy, this immuneACCESS table keeps in-frame sequences only and misses some clones. Where compared with another copy, unresolved V genes explain less than half of these, and the others have no known cause. V and J calls and clone size are given by that table; D and trimming were obtained from the DNA. This sample holds about 140,000 clones; roughly 90% were observed only once. Roughly 4% of the sample is in the top ten clones.

The receptor was isolated from an adult who received the AZD1222 COVID-19 vaccine. The specimen comprised peripheral blood, sampled 28 days after the second AZD1222 dose.

In nucleotides, the sequence is TGTGCCAGCAGCCCCGCGGCTAGCGGATCCTACGAGCAGTACTTC. Translated, it gives CASSPAASGSYEQYF. This receptor chain uses TRBV7-9 and TRBJ2-7, and 7 bases in between align with TRBD2. The V end gives up 5 bases and the J end 1 base, leaving 8 bases in the junction not matched to a gene. Measured from the cysteine to the phenylalanine, the CDR3 is 15 residues long. The entry retains the CDR3 DNA only, 45 bases that are in frame from base 1. Sequences SEHNR (CDR1) and FQNEAQ (CDR2) are obtained from the germline V gene (reference sequence).